Below, 17 T cell receptor beta chains from the same sample are listed, as sequenced in a study of shared clonotypes between healthy human individuals. The method was immunoSEQ multiplex PCR; TCRdb's version includes in-frame clones alone and lacks a portion of them. The sample records over a million clones, just under 99% being singletons. The specimen sequenced was naive CD4+ T cells sorted from blood. Subset defined: CD45RA+ positively selected. These TCRs come from a man aged 25-45 years in good health.

V usage is TRBV6-5 and J usage is TRBJ1-1; possibly TRBD1 for D (6 bases). Trimming shortened V by 6 bases and J by 4 bases, and 15 bases separated the two germline ends. Germline loops: CDR1 MNHEY, CDR2 SVGAGI. The length of the CDR3 is 14 residues. CDR3 sequence (DNA): TGTGCCAGCAGCTACAGGGTGTCATCCACTGAAGCTTTCTTT. Protein: CASSYRVSSTEAFF.

In regard to this clone: The sample carries other DNA sequences with the same CDR3. The chain employs TRBV29-1 and TRBJ2-1, with 8 positions matching TRBD2. This CDR3 has 12 amino acids. CDR1 is SQVTM and CDR2 is ANQGSEA in the germline V gene. The ends lost 6 bases at V and 7 bases at J; junction bases unmatched: 5. The CDR3 coding sequence is TGCAGCGTGGCAGCGGGAGCGAATGAGCAGTTCTTC. It is translated as CSVAAGANEQFF.

This clone was picked up one time. The V call is TRBV5-1, the J call TRBJ2-7; 8 bases are a match to TRBD2. The CDR3 has 14 amino acids. V lost 5 bases, J lost 0 bases, and 4 bases stayed unmatched. CDR1 is SGHRS and CDR2 is YFSETQ in the germline V gene. The CDR3 loop reads CASRAGTSSYEQYF. The DNA of the CDR3 is TGCGCCAGCAGGGCCGGGACTAGCTCCTACGAGCAGTACTTC.

The chain couples TRBV13 to TRBJ2-1; D possibly matches TRBD1 or TRBD2 (5 bases each). Germline loops: CDR1 PRHDT, CDR2 FYEKMQ (reference sequence). Trimming took off 0 bases at V and 7 bases at J, with 13 bases between the two ends. CDR3 size: 15 residues. The CDR3 reads CASSLGGDHGNEQFF. CDR3 coding DNA: TGTGCCAGCAGCTTAGGGGGGGACCATGGGAATGAGCAGTTCTTC.

As to this clone: Different DNA sequences within this sample yield the same CDR3. The rearrangement links TRBV5-1 to TRBJ2-3; D remains unclear. Germline V CDR1 and CDR2: SGHRS, YFSETQ. CDR3 size: 14 residues. V lost 0 bases, J lost 2 bases, and 7 bases lay in between. The DNA of the CDR3 is TGCGCCAGCAGCTTGGAACTTATCACAGATACGCAGTATTTT. It specifies CASSLELITDTQYF.

The chain employs TRBV29-1 and TRBJ1-1; 9 bases line up with TRBD1. The V and J ends lost 0 bases and 1 base, in that order; junction bases with no gene match: 9. This CDR3 has 17 amino acids. Germline values: CDR1 SQVTM, CDR2 ANQGSEA. This CDR3 is CSVEEHGTGFWNTEAFF. The DNA of the CDR3 is TGCAGCGTTGAAGAGCACGGGACAGGGTTTTGGAACACTGAAGCTTTCTTT.

The chain joins TRBV19 to TRBJ1-2; D is unclear. The CDR3 is 13 residues long. CDR1 LNHDA and CDR2 SQIVND come from the germline V gene (reference sequence). Trimming left V 9 bases short and J 2 bases short, with 13 bases between. Here the CDR3 reads CASQALRNYGYTF. Written as DNA, the CDR3 is TGTGCCAGCCAAGCGTTGAGGAACTATGGCTACACCTTC.

CDR3: CASSLIWEEQYF. Written as DNA, the CDR3 is TGTGCCAGCAGTCTTATCTGGGAAGAGCAGTACTTC. V gene TRBV28 combines with J gene TRBJ2-7; D is ambiguous. Looked up from germline, CDR1 is MDHEN and CDR2 is SYDVKM. The CDR3 has 12 residues. Trimming removed 5 bases from V and 7 bases from J, with 12 bases in between.

The J gene is TRBJ1-2, the V gene TRBV7-9, with TRBD1 matching over 10 bases. The V and J ends lost 4 bases and 8 bases, in that order; junction bases with no gene match: 10. CDR1 is SEHNR, CDR2 FQNEAQ, per germline (reference sequence). The CDR3 loop spans 15 amino acids. The CDR3 reads CASSYPTGGLGGYTF. CDR3 in DNA: TGTGCCAGCAGCTACCCGACAGGGGGCCTAGGGGGCTACACCTTC.

The V and J genes are TRBV5-1 and TRBJ2-7; 8 bases fit TRBD1. With V trimmed by 2 bases and J by 0 bases, 10 bases remained unmatched. The CDR3 totals 17 residues. CDR1 and CDR2 from the germline V gene are SGHRS and YFSETQ. The CDR3 region has the DNA TGCGCCAGCAGCTTAGGACCCGGGACAGGCTACTCCTACGAGCAGTACTTC. As protein: CASSLGPGTGYSYEQYF.

The gene calls are TRBV7-9 and TRBJ2-2; TRBD1 agrees at 7 bases. With 5 bases clipped from V and 4 bases from J, the junction kept 10 bases outside the gene matches. Per germline, CDR1 SEHNR and CDR2 FQNEAQ (reference sequence). This CDR3 is 16 amino acids long. CDR3 sequence reads: CASSIGLNRGTGELFF. CDR3 sequence (DNA): TGTGCCAGCAGCATAGGGTTAAACAGGGGCACCGGGGAGCTGTTTTTT.

This chain uses TRBV2 with TRBJ2-3; TRBD1 is a possible D gene (6 bases). This CDR3 region has 14 residues. V shed 5 bases and J shed 2 bases, with 11 bases lying between them. Germline CDR1 SNHLY, CDR2 FYNNEI. The chain's CDR3 is CASSSGQSTDTQYF. The CDR3 bases are TGTGCCAGCAGTTCCGGACAGTCCACAGATACGCAGTATTTT.

The rearrangement uses TRBV7-2 and TRBJ1-2, with TRBD1 matching 7 bases. Unmatched junction bases numbered 4, after V lost 5 bases and J lost 4 bases. The germline CDR1 and CDR2 sequences are SGHTA and FQGNSA. This CDR3 contains 13 residues. CDR3 sequence (DNA): TGTGCCAGCAGCCGGGACAGCTTCTATGGCTACACCTTC. Residues: CASSRDSFYGYTF.

This clone has just one count. This chain joins TRBV7-2 and TRBJ2-2; no firm D call. Germline CDR1 reads SGHTA; CDR2 reads FQGNSA. The CDR3 has 13 amino acids. Trimming removed 3 bases at V and 6 bases at J, with 8 bases between. The CDR3: CASSFYWSGELFF. The DNA of the CDR3 is TGTGCCAGCAGCTTTTATTGGTCCGGGGAGCTGTTTTTT. The entire variable domain, with the rest obtained from reference TRBV7-2 and TRBJ2-2, is as follows: GAGVSQSPSNKVTEKGKDVELRCDPISGHTALYWYRQSLGQGLEFLIYFQGNSAPDKSGLPSDRFSAERTGGSVSTLTIQRTQQEDSAVYLCASSFYWSGELFFGEGSRLTVL.

The rearrangement joins TRBV18 to TRBJ2-1, with D hard to call. The V gene's germline CDR1 is KGHSH and CDR2 LQKENI. The CDR3 has 12 residues. Trimming shortened V by 5 bases and J by 6 bases, and 8 bases separated the two germline ends. The CDR3 protein is CASSILGNEQFF. CDR3 in DNA: TGTGCCAGCTCAATTCTCGGCAATGAGCAGTTCTTC.

V usage is TRBV5-8 and J usage is TRBJ2-5; D unresolved. The CDR3 extends over 15 amino acids. Germline V CDR1 and CDR2: SGHTS, YDEGEE. Trimming left V 7 bases short and J 2 bases short, with 18 bases between. The CDR3 DNA reads as TGTGCCAGCTCCCCGGGTCAGAAGAGACAAGAGACCCAGTACTTC. Protein: CASSPGQKRQETQYF. Complete variable domain (other parts from reference TRBV5-8 and TRBJ2-5): EAGVTQSPTHLIKTRGQQATLRCSPISGHTSVYWYQQALGLGLQFLLWYDEGEERNRGNFPPRFSGRQFPNYSSELNVNALELEDSALYLCASSPGQKRQETQYFGPGTRLLVL.

The gene calls are TRBV15 and TRBJ2-7, with D tentatively TRBD1 or TRBD2 (5 bases each). The germline V and J ends were trimmed by 2 bases and 2 bases, with 13 bases remaining between them. CDR1 LNHNV and CDR2 YYDKDF come from the germline V gene (reference sequence). The CDR3 sequence is 15 residues long. The CDR3 DNA reads TGTGCCACCAGCAGACCCCCTTTGGGGGCCTACGAGCAGTACTTC. Protein sequence: CATSRPPLGAYEQYF.